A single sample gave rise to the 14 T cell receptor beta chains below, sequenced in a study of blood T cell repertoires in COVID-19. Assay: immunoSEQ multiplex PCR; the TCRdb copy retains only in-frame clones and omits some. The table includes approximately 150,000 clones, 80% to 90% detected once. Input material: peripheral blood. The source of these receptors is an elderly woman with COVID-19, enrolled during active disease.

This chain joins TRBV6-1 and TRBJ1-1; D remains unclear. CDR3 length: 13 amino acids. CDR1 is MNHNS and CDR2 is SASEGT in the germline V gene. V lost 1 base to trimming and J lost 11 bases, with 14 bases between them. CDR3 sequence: CASSEGPGRRAFF. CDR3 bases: TGTGCCAGCAGTGAAGGGCCAGGCCGAAGGGCTTTCTTT.

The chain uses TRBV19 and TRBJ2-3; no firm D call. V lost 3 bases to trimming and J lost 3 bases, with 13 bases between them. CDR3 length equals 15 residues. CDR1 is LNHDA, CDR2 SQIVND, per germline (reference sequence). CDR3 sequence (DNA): TGTGCCAGTAGTATCAGTCAGGTGGTGACAGATACGCAGTATTTT. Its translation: CASSISQVVTDTQYF.

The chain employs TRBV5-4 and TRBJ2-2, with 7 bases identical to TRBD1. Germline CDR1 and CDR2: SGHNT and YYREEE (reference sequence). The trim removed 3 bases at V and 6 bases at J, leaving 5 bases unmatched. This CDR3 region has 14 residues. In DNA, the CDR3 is TGTGCCAGCAGCTCACCGACAGGGTCCGGGGAGCTGTTTTTT. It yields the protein CASSSPTGSGELFF.

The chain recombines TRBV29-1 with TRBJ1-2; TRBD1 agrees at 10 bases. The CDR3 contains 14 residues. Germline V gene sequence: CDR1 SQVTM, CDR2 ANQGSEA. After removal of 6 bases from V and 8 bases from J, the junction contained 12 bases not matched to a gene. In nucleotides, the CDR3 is TGCAGCGTCGGGGACAGGGGTGAAGGGGGAGGCTACACCTTC. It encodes CSVGDRGEGGGYTF.

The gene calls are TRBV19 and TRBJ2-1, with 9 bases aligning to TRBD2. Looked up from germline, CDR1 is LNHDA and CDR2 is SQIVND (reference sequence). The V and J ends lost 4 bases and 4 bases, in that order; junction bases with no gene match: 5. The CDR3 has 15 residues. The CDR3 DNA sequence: TGTGCCAGTAGTAAGACTAGCGGATATTACAATGAGCAGTTCTTC. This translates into CASSKTSGYYNEQFF. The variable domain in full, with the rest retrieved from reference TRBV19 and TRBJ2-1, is DGGITQSPKYLFRKEGQNVTLSCEQNLNHDAMYWYRQDPGQGLRLIYYSQIVNDFQKGDIAEGYSVSREKKESFPLTVTSAQKNPTAFYLCASSKTSGYYNEQFFGPGTRLTVL.

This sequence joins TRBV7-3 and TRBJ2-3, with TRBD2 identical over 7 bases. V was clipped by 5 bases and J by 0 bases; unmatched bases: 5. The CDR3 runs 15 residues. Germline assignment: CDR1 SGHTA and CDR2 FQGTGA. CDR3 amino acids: CASSPRGSSTDTQYF. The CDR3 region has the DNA TGTGCCAGCAGCCCGCGGGGGTCTAGCACAGATACGCAGTATTTT.

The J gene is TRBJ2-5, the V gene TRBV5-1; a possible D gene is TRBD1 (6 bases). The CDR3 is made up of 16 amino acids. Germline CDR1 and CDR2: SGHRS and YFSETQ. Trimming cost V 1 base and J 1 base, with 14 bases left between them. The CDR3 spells CASSLLGTMVQETQYF. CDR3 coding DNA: TGCGCCAGCAGCTTGTTGGGGACAATGGTCCAAGAGACCCAGTACTTC. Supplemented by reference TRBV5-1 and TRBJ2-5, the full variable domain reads KAGVTQTPRYLIKTRGQQVTLSCSPISGHRSVSWYQQTPGQGLQFLFEYFSETQRNKGNFPGRFSGRQFSNSRSEMNVSTLELGDSALYLCASSLLGTMVQETQYFGPGTRLLVL.

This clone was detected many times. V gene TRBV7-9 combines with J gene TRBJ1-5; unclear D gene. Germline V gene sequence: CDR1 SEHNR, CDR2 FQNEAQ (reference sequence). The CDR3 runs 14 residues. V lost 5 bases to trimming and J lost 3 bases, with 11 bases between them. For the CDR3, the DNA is TGTGCCAGCAGCCCCCCGGGGTTCAATCAGCCCCAGCATTTT. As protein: CASSPPGFNQPQHF.

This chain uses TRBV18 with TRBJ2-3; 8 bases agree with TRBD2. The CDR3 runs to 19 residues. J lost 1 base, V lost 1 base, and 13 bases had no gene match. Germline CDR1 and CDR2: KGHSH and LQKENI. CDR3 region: CASSPRVMAGGGRTDTQYF. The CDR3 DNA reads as TGTGCCAGCTCACCACGGGTGATGGCTGGCGGGGGGCGCACAGATACGCAGTATTTT.

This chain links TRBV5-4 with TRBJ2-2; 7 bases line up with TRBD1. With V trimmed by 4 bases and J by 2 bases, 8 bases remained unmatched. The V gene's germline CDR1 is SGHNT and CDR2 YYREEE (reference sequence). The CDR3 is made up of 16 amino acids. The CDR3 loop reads CASSPTGTVNTGELFF. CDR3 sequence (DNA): TGTGCCAGCAGCCCAACCGGGACAGTAAACACCGGGGAGCTGTTTTTT.

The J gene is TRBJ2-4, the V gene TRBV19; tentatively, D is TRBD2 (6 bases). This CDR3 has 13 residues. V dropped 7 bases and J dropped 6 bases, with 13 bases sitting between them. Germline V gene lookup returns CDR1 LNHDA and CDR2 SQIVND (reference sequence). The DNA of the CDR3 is TGTGCCAGTACCGGAATTAGCGGAAACATTCAGTACTTC. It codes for CASTGISGNIQYF.

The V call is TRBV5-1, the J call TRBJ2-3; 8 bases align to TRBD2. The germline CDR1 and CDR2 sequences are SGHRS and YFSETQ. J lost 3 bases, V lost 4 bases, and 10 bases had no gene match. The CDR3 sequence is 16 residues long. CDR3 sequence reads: CASSPLDTGGTDTQYF. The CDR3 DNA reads TGCGCCAGCAGCCCATTGGATACGGGAGGGACAGATACGCAGTATTTT.

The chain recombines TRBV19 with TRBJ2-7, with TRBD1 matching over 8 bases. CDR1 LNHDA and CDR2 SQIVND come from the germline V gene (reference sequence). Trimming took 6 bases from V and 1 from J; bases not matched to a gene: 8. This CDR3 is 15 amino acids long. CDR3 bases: TGTGCCAGTAGCGTCTTCCGGACAGGGTCCTACGAGCAGTACTTC. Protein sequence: CASSVFRTGSYEQYF. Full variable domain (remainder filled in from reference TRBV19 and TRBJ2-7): DGGITQSPKYLFRKEGQNVTLSCEQNLNHDAMYWYRQDPGQGLRLIYYSQIVNDFQKGDIAEGYSVSREKKESFPLTVTSAQKNPTAFYLCASSVFRTGSYEQYFGPGTRLTVT.

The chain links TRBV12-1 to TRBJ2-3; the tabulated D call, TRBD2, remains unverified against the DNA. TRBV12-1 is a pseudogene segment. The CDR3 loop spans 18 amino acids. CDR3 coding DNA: TGTGCCAGCAGCTTCCGGACTAGCGGGACTTACAGCACAGATACGCAGTATTTT. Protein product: CASSFRTSGTYSTDTQYF.